These T cell receptor beta chains were read from a single sample in a study of T-cell reconstitution after alpha-beta-depleted transplantation in children. Each CDR3 protein is one row after TCRdb ran MiXCR on the PCR reads. The sample holds fewer than 550,000 distinct CDR3 sequences, roughly 10% seen once. The sample here was PBMCs, taken before TCRalphabeta/CD19-depleted stem cell transplant. Receptors were obtained from a child aged 2 to 10 with inherited bone marrow failure, due to receive a stem cell transplant. Both conserved end residues are part of each CDR3. D genes are given only for firm matches. Size is stated for part of the rows, as once, few or many counts, or as a class when the clone is expanded.

>NA|13|many|TRBV9|TRBJ2-3
CASSVEVPDTQYF
TGTGCCAGCAGCGTAGAAGTCCCAGATACGCAGTATTTT
>TRBD1|14|NA|TRBV27|TRBJ2-2
CASSSGTGIGELFF
TGTGCCAGCAGTTCCGGGACAGGGATCGGGGAGCTGTTTTTT
>NA|13|many|TRBV27|TRBJ2-2
CASSFSRAGELFF
TGTGCCAGCAGTTTTTCCCGGGCCGGGGAGCTGTTTTTT
>NA|14|many|TRBV5-1|TRBJ2-7
CASSPGTRYYEQYF
TGCGCCAGCAGCCCCGGGACCAGGTACTACGAGCAGTACTTC
>NA|14|many|TRBV10-3|TRBJ2-2
CATEQVENTGELFF
TGTGCCACCGAGCAGGTGGAGAACACCGGGGAGCTGTTTTTT
>TRBD2|15|many|TRBV5-1|TRBJ2-1
CASCSLAGSYNEQFF
TGCGCCAGCTGTAGCCTAGCGGGCTCCTACAATGAGCAGTTCTTC
>TRBD2|14|many|TRBV27|TRBJ2-5
CASSLMGLKETQYF
TGTGCCAGCAGTTTAATGGGACTAAAAGAGACCCAGTACTTC
>TRBD2|18|many|TRBV4-3|TRBJ2-2
CASSQDPSGVPNTGELFF
TGCGCCAGCAGCCAAGATCCCAGCGGGGTACCGAACACCGGGGAGCTGTTTTTT
>NA|15|many|TRBV27|TRBJ1-1
CASSPGRASGAEAFF
TGTGCCAGCAGTCCAGGAAGGGCCTCAGGGGCTGAAGCTTTCTTT
>NA|16|many|TRBV6-5|TRBJ1-1
CASSYGAGTGNTEAFF
TGTGCCAGCAGTTACGGAGCCGGGACGGGGAACACTGAAGCTTTCTTT
>NA|15|many|TRBV6-2/TRBV6-3|TRBJ1-2
CASSFRAGINYGYTF
TGTGCCAGCAGTTTTCGGGCAGGGATTAACTATGGCTACACCTTC
>TRBD2|15|many|TRBV5-1|TRBJ2-3
CASSLERGGTDTQYF
TGCGCCAGCAGCTTGGAGCGGGGAGGCACAGATACGCAGTATTTT
>TRBD1|14|few|TRBV20-1|TRBJ2-2
CSARGGQGTGELFF
TGCAGTGCTAGGGGGGGACAGGGGACCGGGGAGCTGTTTTTT
>TRBD2|15|NA|TRBV4-3|TRBJ2-7
CASSQAWTSAYEQYF
TGCGCCAGCAGCCAAGCCTGGACTAGCGCCTACGAGCAGTACTTC
>NA|15|NA|TRBV19|TRBJ2-7
CASSIGGGMKQEQYF
TGTGCCAGTAGTATTGGCGGCGGGATGAAGCAAGAGCAGTACTTC
>TRBD1|19|NA|TRBV5-4|TRBJ1-1
CARSFLFFGTGEIGTEAFF
TGTGCCCGCAGCTTTCTGTTCTTCGGGACAGGGGAGATCGGGACTGAAGCTTTCTTT
>TRBD2|15|many|TRBV4-2|TRBJ2-5
CASSPAGLAAETQYF
TGTGCCAGCAGCCCAGCCGGCCTAGCGGCAGAGACCCAGTACTTC
>NA|16|few|TRBV7-2|TRBJ2-2
CASSSPTVATTGELFF
TGTGCCAGCAGCTCCCCTACCGTGGCCACCACCGGGGAGCTGTTTTTT
>TRBD2|17|many|TRBV7-9|TRBJ2-2
CASSLMAGGYNTGELFF
TGTGCCAGCAGCTTAATGGCGGGAGGTTATAACACCGGGGAGCTGTTTTTT
>TRBD2|16|few|TRBV27|TRBJ2-5
CASRPGGPSPQETQYF
TGTGCCAGCAGGCCGGGAGGTCCCTCCCCACAAGAGACCCAGTACTTC
>NA|16|NA|TRBV7-2|TRBJ2-7
CASSFQAGTGVYEQYF
TGTGCCAGCAGCTTCCAGGCGGGAACGGGGGTCTACGAGCAGTACTTC
>NA|13|NA|TRBV9|TRBJ2-7
CASSAGSSYEQYF
TGTGCCAGCAGCGCCGGGAGCTCCTACGAGCAGTACTTC
>TRBD2|15|many|TRBV7-2|TRBJ2-7
CASSSGLAGGDEQYF
TGTGCCAGCAGCTCCGGACTAGCGGGAGGGGACGAGCAGTACTTC
>NA|14|many|TRBV12-3/TRBV12-4|TRBJ2-7
CASSFDGPSYEQYF
TGTGCCAGCAGTTTCGACGGACCTTCCTACGAGCAGTACTTC
>TRBD1|17|NA|TRBV5-1|TRBJ2-7
CASSSWTGGQSSYDQYF
TGCGCCAGCAGCTCCTGGACAGGGGGCCAATCCTCCTACGACCAGTACTTC
>TRBD2|15|many|TRBV7-2|TRBJ2-1
CASSLTLAGDNEQFF
TGTGCCAGCAGCTTAACACTAGCGGGAGACAATGAGCAGTTCTTC
>TRBD2|17|many|TRBV24-1|TRBJ2-2
CATSDLGLAGHTGELFF
TGTGCCACCAGTGATTTGGGACTAGCGGGCCACACCGGGGAGCTGTTTTTT
>NA|14|few|TRBV7-9|TRBJ2-5
CASREAEASGTQYF
TGTGCCAGCAGGGAGGCAGAGGCCTCTGGGACCCAGTACTTC
>NA|15|NA|TRBV13|TRBJ2-1
CASSFGGSLTDEQFF
TGTGCCAGCAGCTTTGGGGGCAGCCTTACAGATGAGCAGTTCTTC